A selection of T cell receptor beta chains follows, all from one sample in a study of CD8 T cells in Susac syndrome. TCRdb processed the immunoSEQ multiplex PCR reads anew with MiXCR; each CDR3 protein has one entry. Of 100,000 to 150,000 distinct CDR3 sequences in the sample, 90% to 95% were seen once. Sequences were obtained from CD4+ T cells from PBMCs. These receptors all come from a human donor in good health. The CDR3 runs from the conserved cysteine through the conserved F or W. A D gene is named only where the DNA matches it firmly.

V gene	J gene	CDR3 length	D gene	CDR3 DNA	CDR3 protein
TRBV19	TRBJ1-2	13	.	TGTGCCAGTAGTCTATCTCAGAACTATGGCTACACCTTC	CASSLSQNYGYTF
TRBV29-1	TRBJ2-2	13	.	TGCAGCGTTGAAGATCTCGTCCCCGGGGAGCTGTTTTTT	CSVEDLVPGELFF
TRBV30	TRBJ2-1	13	.	TGTGCCTGGAGTAAAGCGGCCCTCAATGAGCGGTTCTTC	CAWSKAALNERFF
TRBV7-2	TRBJ1-5	15	.	TGTGCCAGCAGCCCCTATCGTGGCAGCAATCAGCCCCAGCATTTT	CASSPYRGSNQPQHF
TRBV7-9	TRBJ2-3	15	.	TGTGCCAGCAGCTTAGTGCTCCCGGGCACAGATACGCAGTATTTT	CASSLVLPGTDTQYF
TRBV7-2	TRBJ1-1	12	.	TGTGCCAGCAGCTTAGCGGGAAGAGAAGCTTTCTTT	CASSLAGREAFF
TRBV5-1	TRBJ2-3	14	.	TGCGCCAGCAGCTCCGGACAGCCCACAGATACGCAGTATTTT	CASSSGQPTDTQYF
TRBV3-1	TRBJ2-1	15	TRBD2	TGTGCCAGCAGCCAAGACGCGGGAGATTACAATGAGCAGTTCTTC	CASSQDAGDYNEQFF
TRBV7-2	TRBJ1-5	16	.	TGTGCCAGCAGCCCCCTTCCGGGCCAGATAAATCAGCCCCAGCATTTT	CASSPLPGQINQPQHF
TRBV7-2	TRBJ2-1	17	TRBD2	TGTGCCAGCAGCTTAGGTTGGGGACTAGTATCATCCAATGAGCAGTTCTTC	CASSLGWGLVSSNEQFF
TRBV5-1	TRBJ2-4	16	TRBD1	TGCGCCAGCAGCTTGGCGGGACAGGGGCCGGGAAACATTCAGTACTTC	CASSLAGQGPGNIQYF
TRBV3-1	TRBJ2-7	14	.	TGTGCCAGCAGCCAAGATGGGGTTCCCTACGAGCAGTACTTC	CASSQDGVPYEQYF
TRBV5-4	TRBJ2-3	15	TRBD1	TGTGCCAGCAGCGAGACAGGGGGAAGCACAGATACGCAGTATTTT	CASSETGGSTDTQYF
TRBV6-6	TRBJ2-3	14	TRBD1	TGTGCCAGCAGTTACCTACAGGGGGCTCCTACGCAGTATTTT	CASSYLQGAPTQYF
TRBV25-1	TRBJ2-7	18	TRBD1	TGTGCCAGCAGAGGCCGGGACAGGGGGCGGTGGGCCCCCTACGAGCAGTACTTC	CASRGRDRGRWAPYEQYF
TRBV20-1	TRBJ2-7	14	TRBD2	TGCAGTGCTAGCGTTAGCGGGATGTCCTACGAGCAGTACTTC	CSASVSGMSYEQYF
TRBV9	TRBJ1-2	17	.	TGTGCCAGCAGCGTAGCCCCTTGGATAGATCCTAACTATGGCTACACCTTC	CASSVAPWIDPNYGYTF
TRBV2	TRBJ1-5	15	.	TGTGCCAGCAGTGTTCCCGAGGGGGGCAATCAGCCCCAGCATTTT	CASSVPEGGNQPQHF
TRBV7-2	TRBJ2-1	13	.	TGTGCCAGCAGCTTGGTGGGACCGCCCCAGCAGTTCTTC	CASSLVGPPQQFF